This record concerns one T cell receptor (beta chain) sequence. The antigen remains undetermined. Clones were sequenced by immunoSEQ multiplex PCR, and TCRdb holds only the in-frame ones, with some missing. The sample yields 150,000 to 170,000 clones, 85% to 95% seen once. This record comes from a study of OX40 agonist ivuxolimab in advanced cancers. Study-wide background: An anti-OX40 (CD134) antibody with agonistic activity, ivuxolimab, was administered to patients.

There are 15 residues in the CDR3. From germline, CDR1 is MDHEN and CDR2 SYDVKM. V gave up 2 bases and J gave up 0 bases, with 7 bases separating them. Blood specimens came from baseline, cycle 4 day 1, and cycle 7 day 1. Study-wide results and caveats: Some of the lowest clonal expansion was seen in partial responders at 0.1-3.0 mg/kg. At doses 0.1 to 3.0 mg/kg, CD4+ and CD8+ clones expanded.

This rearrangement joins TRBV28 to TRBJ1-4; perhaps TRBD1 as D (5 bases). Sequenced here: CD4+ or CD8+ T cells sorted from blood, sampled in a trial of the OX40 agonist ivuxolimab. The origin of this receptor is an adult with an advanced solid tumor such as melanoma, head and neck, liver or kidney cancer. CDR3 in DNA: TGTGCCAGCAGTTTAACGGGGGCAACTAATGAAAAACTGTTTTTT. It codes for CASSLTGATNEKLFF.